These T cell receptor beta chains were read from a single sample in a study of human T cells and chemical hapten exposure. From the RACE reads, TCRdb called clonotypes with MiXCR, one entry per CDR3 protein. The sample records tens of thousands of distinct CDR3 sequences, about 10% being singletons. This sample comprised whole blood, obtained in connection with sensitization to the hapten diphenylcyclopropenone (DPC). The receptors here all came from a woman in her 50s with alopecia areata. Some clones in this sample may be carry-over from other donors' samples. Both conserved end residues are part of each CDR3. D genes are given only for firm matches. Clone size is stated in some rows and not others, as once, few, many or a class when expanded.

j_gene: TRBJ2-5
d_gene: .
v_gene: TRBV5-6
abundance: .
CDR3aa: CASSLEGEQETQYF
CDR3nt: TGTGCCAGCAGCTTGGAGGGGGAACAAGAGACCCAGTACTTC

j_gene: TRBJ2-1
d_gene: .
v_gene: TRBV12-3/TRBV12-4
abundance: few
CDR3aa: CASRHEPDNEQFF
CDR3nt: TGTGCCAGCAGACATGAGCCCGACAATGAGCAGTTCTTC

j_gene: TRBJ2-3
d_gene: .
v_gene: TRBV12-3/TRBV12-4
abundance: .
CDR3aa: CASSLDCVFTDTQYF
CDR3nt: TGTGCCAGCAGTTTAGACTGTGTCTTCACAGATACGCAGTATTTT

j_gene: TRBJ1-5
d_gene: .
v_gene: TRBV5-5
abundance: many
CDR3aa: CASSLSSRQPQHF
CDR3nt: TGTGCCAGCAGCTTATCCTCCCGTCAGCCCCAGCATTTT

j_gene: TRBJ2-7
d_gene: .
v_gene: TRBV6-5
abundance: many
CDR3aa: CASSYSRASAAEQYF
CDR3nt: TGTGCCAGCAGTTACTCAAGGGCCTCAGCCGCGGAGCAGTACTTC

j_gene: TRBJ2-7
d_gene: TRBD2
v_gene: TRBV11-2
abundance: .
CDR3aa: CASSSTGTSGPLWGEQYF
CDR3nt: TGTGCCAGCAGCTCCACCGGGACTAGCGGGCCCCTTTGGGGGGAGCAGTACTTC

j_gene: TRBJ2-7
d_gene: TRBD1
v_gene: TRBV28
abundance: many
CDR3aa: CASSEGTGRVGQYF
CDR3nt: TGTGCCAGCAGCGAAGGGACAGGTCGCGTTGGGCAGTACTTC

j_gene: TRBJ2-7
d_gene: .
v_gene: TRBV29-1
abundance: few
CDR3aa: CSAGESSYEQYF
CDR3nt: TGCAGCGCCGGGGAGAGCTCCTACGAGCAGTACTTC

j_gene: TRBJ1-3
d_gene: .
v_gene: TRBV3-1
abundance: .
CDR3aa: CASSPRGFGPGNTIYF
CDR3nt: TGTGCCAGCAGCCCGCGAGGATTTGGTCCTGGAAACACCATATATTTT

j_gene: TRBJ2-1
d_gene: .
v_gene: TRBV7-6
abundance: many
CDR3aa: CASSDRPPETMGNEQFF
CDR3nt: TGTGCCAGCAGCGACCGCCCCCCAGAGACAATGGGCAATGAGCAGTTCTTC

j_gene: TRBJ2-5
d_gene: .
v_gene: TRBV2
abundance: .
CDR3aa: CASSELAIPAQETQYF
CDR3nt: TGTGCCAGCAGTGAGTTGGCTATCCCCGCCCAAGAGACCCAGTACTTC

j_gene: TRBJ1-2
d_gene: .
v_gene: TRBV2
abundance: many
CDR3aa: CASSEGQLYGYTF
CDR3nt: TGTGCCAGCAGTGAAGGACAGTTGTATGGCTACACCTTC

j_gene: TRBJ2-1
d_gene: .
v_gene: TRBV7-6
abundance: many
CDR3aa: CASSLVMGAGSNEQFF
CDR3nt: TGTGCCAGCAGCTTAGTAATGGGGGCCGGGAGCAATGAGCAGTTCTTC

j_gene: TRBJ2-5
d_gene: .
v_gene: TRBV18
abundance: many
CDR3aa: CASSTRAETQYF
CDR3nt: TGTGCCAGCTCAACTAGGGCGGAGACCCAGTACTTC

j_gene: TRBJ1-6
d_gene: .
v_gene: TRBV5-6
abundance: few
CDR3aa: CASSLAQRRNSPLHF
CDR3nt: TGTGCCAGCAGCTTGGCGCAGAGAAGGAATTCACCCCTCCACTTT

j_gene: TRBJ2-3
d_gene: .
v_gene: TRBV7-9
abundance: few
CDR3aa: CASSFPGGTDTQYF
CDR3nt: TGTGCCAGCAGCTTCCCAGGGGGCACAGATACGCAGTATTTT

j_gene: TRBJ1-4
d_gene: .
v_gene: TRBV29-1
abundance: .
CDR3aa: CSGRLNEKLFF
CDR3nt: TGCAGCGGACGTCTAAATGAAAAACTGTTTTTT

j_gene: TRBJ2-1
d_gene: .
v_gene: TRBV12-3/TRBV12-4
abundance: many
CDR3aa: CASRQLNEQFF
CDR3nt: TGTGCCAGCAGACAACTCAATGAGCAGTTCTTC